These 9 T cell receptor beta chains share one sample of origin, sequenced in a study of T cell responses to AZD1222 COVID-19 vaccine. Sequencing used immunoSEQ multiplex PCR; TCRdb keeps in-frame clones, though not all of them. The sample consists of tens of thousands of clones, over 60% of them appearing once. The sequencing used peripheral blood, collected 28 days after the second dose of the MenACWY control vaccine. These receptors all stem from an adult who received the MenACWY meningococcal vaccine as a control.

This rearrangement joins TRBV4-2 to TRBJ2-7; D is unclear. CDR3 length equals 13 residues. The V and J ends lost 0 bases and 4 bases respectively, with 7 bases between them. Germline V CDR1 and CDR2: LGHNA, YNFKEQ. CDR3 coding DNA: TGTGCCAGCAGCCAAGAAGGTTTGTACGAGCAGTACTTC. It translates to CASSQEGLYEQYF.

The chain couples TRBV5-1 to TRBJ2-7, with 8 bases aligning to TRBD1. Germline CDR1 is SGHRS and CDR2 is YFSETQ. The trim removed 4 bases at V and 3 bases at J, leaving 6 bases unmatched. This CDR3 contains 14 residues. The CDR3 loop reads CASSATGGDYEQYF. In DNA form, the CDR3 reads TGCGCCAGCAGCGCCACAGGGGGAGACTACGAGCAGTACTTC.

The CDR3 loop is CASSGTGLIQPQHF. For the CDR3, the DNA is TGTGCCAGCAGTGGGACAGGGTTGATTCAGCCCCAGCATTTT. The chain uses TRBV28 and TRBJ1-5; 9 bases map to TRBD1. CDR1 is MDHEN and CDR2 is SYDVKM in the germline V gene. Trimming cost V 5 bases and J 6 bases; bases outside gene matches: 5. The CDR3 spans 14 residues.

V usage is TRBV7-2 and J usage is TRBJ1-5, with 10 bases fitting TRBD1. Germline CDR1 and CDR2: SGHTA and FQGNSA. J gave up 6 bases and V 5 bases, and 7 bases lay outside the gene matches. The CDR3 is made up of 15 amino acids. DNA for the CDR3: TGTGCCAGCAGCCTTCAGACAGGGGGCTTTCAGCCCCAGCATTTT. It is translated as CASSLQTGGFQPQHF.

The V gene is TRBV11-1, the J gene TRBJ2-1, with 11 bases aligning to TRBD2. The CDR3 has 16 amino acids. Germline values: CDR1 SGHAT, CDR2 FQDESV (reference sequence). The V segment lost 2 bases and the J segment 8 bases; nucleotides outside the gene matches: 8. The CDR3 loop is CASSLRRTSGLDEQFF. The CDR3 DNA reads TGTGCCAGCAGCTTACGGAGGACTAGCGGGTTAGATGAGCAGTTCTTC.

The CDR3 nucleotides read TGTGCCAGCAGCACTAATGGGTCACCCCTCCACTTT. It is translated as CASSTNGSPLHF. This chain links TRBV11-2 with TRBJ1-6; D call uncertain. The ends were cut back, 5 bases at V and 10 bases at J, with 9 bases in the middle. This CDR3 has 12 residues. Germline CDR1 SGHAT, CDR2 FQNNGV.

The V gene is TRBV6-5, the J gene TRBJ1-6; weak D call: TRBD1 (6 bases). The CDR3 totals 15 residues. Per the germline V gene, CDR1 is MNHEY and CDR2 is SVGAGI. V was trimmed by 0 bases and J by 8 bases, leaving 11 bases between them. The CDR3 sequence is CASSYSTRGDSPLHF. CDR3 in DNA: TGTGCCAGCAGTTACTCGACCAGGGGCGATTCACCCCTCCACTTT.

This clone was observed a handful of times. V gene TRBV3-1 (or the pseudogene TRBV3-2) combines with J gene TRBJ2-2; 7 bases are a match to TRBD2. The CDR3 has 16 residues. Germline CDR1 LGHDT, CDR2 YNNKEL (reference sequence). V was clipped by 2 bases and J by 5 bases; unmatched bases: 8. CDR3 loop: CASSQPAGYLTGELFF. The CDR3 coding sequence is TGTGCCAGCAGCCAACCAGCGGGGTACTTGACCGGGGAGCTGTTTTTT.

This chain uses TRBV3-1 (or the pseudogene TRBV3-2) with TRBJ2-7; no reliable D call. V lost 2 bases, J lost 7 bases, and 6 bases lay in between. From germline, CDR1 is LGHDT and CDR2 YNNKEL (reference sequence). This CDR3 has 11 amino acids. The CDR3 reads CASSQNQEQYF. DNA of the CDR3: TGTGCCAGCAGCCAAAACCAGGAGCAGTACTTC.